This T cell receptor (beta chain) was obtained from a study of siplizumab effects on memory and regulatory T cells. Overall study findings and caveats: The naive T cell population seemed more diverse than memory cells and seemed a major contributor to the alloresponse.

Data came from immunoSEQ multiplex PCR; TCRdb stores just in-frame clones and leaves some out. The sample consists of approximately 94,000 clones, approximately 94% of them appearing once. This clone occurred once. The antigen is unknown. The CDR3 is 15 amino acids. The germline V gene has CDR1 LNHDA and CDR2 SQIVND (reference sequence). After removal of 2 bases from V and 6 bases from J, the junction contained 7 bases not matched to a gene. The chain joins TRBV19 to TRBJ1-1; TRBD1 agrees at 9 bases. The sample consisted of non-Treg CD4+ T cells sorted from blood. The clonotype originates from a human donor in good health. CDR3: CASSILGQGTAEAFF. The CDR3 region has the DNA TGTGCCAGTAGTATACTGGGACAGGGAACCGCTGAAGCTTTCTTT.